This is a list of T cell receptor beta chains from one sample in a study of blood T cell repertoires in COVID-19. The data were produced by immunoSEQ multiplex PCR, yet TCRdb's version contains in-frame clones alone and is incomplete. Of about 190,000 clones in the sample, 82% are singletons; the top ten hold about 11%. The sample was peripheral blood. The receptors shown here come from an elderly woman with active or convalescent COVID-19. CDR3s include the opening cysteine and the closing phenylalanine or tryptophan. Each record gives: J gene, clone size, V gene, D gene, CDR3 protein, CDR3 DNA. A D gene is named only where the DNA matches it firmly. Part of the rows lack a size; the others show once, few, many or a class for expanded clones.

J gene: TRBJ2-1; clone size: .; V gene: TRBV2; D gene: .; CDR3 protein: CASSVQGLRDEQFF; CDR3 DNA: TGTGCCAGCAGTGTTCAGGGACTGAGGGATGAGCAGTTCTTC
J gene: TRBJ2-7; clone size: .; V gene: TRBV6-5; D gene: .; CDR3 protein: CASWDLLNQYF; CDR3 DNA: TGTGCCAGTTGGGACTTGCTCAATCAGTACTTC
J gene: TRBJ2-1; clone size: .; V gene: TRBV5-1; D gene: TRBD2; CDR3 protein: CASSSTSGSYNEQFF; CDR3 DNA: TGCGCCAGCAGCAGTACTAGCGGCTCCTACAATGAGCAGTTCTTC
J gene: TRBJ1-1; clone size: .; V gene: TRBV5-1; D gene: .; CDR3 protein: CASSLSDLNTEAFF; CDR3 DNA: TGCGCCAGCAGCTTGAGCGACCTGAACACTGAAGCTTTCTTT
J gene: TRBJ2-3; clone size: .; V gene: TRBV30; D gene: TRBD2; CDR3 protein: CASRRERQDTQYF; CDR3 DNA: TGTGCCTCCCGGCGGGAGAGGCAAGATACGCAGTATTTT
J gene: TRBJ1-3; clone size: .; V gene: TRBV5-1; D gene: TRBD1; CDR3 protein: CASTRSTGGPSSGNTIYF; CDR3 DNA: TGCGCCAGCACCCGGTCCACAGGGGGCCCAAGCTCTGGAAACACCATATATTTT
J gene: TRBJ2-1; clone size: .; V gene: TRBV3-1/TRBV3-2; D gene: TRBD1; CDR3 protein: CASSSGTGGYNEQFF; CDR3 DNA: TGTGCCAGCAGCTCCGGGACAGGGGGCTACAATGAGCAGTTCTTC
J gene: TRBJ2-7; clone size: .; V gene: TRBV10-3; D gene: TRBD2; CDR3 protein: CAIRRTSGSYEQYF; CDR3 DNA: TGTGCCATCAGGAGGACTAGCGGGTCCTACGAGCAGTACTTC
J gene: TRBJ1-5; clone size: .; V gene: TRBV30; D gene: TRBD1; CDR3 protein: CAWSAQGAQGQPQHF; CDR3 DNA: TGTGCCTGGAGTGCTCAGGGGGCGCAGGGTCAGCCCCAGCATTTT
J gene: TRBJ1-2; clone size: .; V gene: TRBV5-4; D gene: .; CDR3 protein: CASSLPARVRYGYTF; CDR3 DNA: TGTGCCAGCAGCTTGCCCGCCAGGGTTCGTTATGGCTACACCTTC
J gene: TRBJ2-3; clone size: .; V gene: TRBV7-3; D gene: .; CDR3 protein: CASSSLGGTDTQYF; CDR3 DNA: TGTGCCAGCAGCTCACTAGGGGGTACAGATACGCAGTATTTT
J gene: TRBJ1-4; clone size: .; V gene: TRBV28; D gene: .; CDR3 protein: CASRGGFNEKLFF; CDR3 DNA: TGTGCCAGTAGGGGTGGGTTTAATGAAAAACTGTTTTTT
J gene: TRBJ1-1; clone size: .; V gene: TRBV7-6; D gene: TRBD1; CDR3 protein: CASSSPTGGVGEAFF; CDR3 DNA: TGTGCCAGCAGCTCCCCGACAGGGGGTGTAGGTGAAGCTTTCTTT
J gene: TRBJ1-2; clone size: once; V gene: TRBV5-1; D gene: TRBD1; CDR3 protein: CASSPQGALYGYTF; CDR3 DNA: TGCGCCAGCAGCCCGCAGGGGGCCCTCTATGGCTACACCTTC
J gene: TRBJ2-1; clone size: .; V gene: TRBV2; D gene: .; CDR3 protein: CASSDSQGSYNEQFF; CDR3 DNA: TGTGCCAGCAGTGACTCCCAGGGCTCCTACAATGAGCAGTTCTTC
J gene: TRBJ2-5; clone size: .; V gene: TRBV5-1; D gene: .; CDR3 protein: CASSLDDSEETQYF; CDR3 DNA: TGCGCCAGCAGCTTGGATGATTCCGAGGAGACCCAGTACTTC
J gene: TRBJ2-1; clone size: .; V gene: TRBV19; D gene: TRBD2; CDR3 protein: CASMRGLAGGSYNEQFF; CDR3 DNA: TGTGCCAGTATGAGGGGACTAGCGGGAGGTTCCTACAATGAGCAGTTCTTC
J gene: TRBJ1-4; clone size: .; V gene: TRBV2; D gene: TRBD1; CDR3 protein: CASTGEAGGEKLFF; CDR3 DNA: TGTGCCAGCACCGGGGAGGCAGGGGGTGAAAAACTGTTTTTT
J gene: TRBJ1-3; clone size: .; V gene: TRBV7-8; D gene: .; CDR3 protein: CASSPSGSRSGNTIYF; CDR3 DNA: TGTGCCAGCAGCCCGTCCGGGTCCCGCTCTGGAAACACCATATATTTT
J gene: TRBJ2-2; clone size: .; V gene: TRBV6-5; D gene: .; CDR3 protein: CASIADTGELFF; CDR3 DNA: TGTGCCAGCATCGCGGACACCGGGGAGCTGTTTTTT
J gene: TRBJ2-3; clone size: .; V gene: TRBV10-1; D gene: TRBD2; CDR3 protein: CASRLAGEGDTQYF; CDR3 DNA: TGCGCCAGCCGACTAGCGGGAGAAGGAGATACGCAGTATTTT
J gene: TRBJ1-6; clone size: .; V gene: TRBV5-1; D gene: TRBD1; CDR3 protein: CASSPGQGSNSPLHF; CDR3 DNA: TGCGCCAGCAGCCCGGGACAGGGGTCTAATTCACCCCTCCACTTT
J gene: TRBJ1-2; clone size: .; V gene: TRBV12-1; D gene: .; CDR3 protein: CASSGPPPVAGPCAGGYTF; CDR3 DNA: TGTGCCAGCAGCGGACCACCCCCCGTGGCCGGGCCGTGCGCGGGTGGCTACACCTTC
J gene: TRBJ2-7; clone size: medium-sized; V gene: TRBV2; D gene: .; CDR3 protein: CASRAEEPYEQYF; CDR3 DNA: TGTGCCAGCAGAGCAGAGGAACCCTACGAGCAGTACTTC
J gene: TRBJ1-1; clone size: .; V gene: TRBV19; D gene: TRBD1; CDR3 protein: CASSRDRGSTEAFF; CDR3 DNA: TGTGCCAGTAGCCGGGACAGGGGATCCACTGAAGCTTTCTTT
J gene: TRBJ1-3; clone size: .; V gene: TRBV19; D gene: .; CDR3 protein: CASIQGLLGNTIYF; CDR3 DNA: TGTGCCAGTATCCAGGGATTATTGGGAAACACCATATATTTT
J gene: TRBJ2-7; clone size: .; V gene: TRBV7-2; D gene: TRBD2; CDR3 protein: CASRFGRGETYEQYF; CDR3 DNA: TGTGCCAGCAGATTCGGCCGGGGGGAAACCTACGAGCAGTACTTC
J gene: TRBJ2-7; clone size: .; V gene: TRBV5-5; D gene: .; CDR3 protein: CASSLGVYEQYF; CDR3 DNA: TGTGCCAGCAGCTTAGGAGTCTACGAGCAGTACTTC
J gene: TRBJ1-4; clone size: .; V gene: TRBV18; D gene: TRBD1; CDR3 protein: CASSPEDRINEKLFF; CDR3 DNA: TGTGCCAGCTCACCCGAGGACAGGATTAACGAAAAACTGTTTTTT
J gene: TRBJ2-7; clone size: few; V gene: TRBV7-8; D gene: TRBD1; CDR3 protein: CASSGRDRGYEQYF; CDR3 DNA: TGTGCCAGCAGCGGCCGGGACAGGGGCTACGAGCAGTACTTC
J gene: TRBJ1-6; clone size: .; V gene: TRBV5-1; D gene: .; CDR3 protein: CASSLDRGGPPLHF; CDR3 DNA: TGCGCCAGCAGCTTGGATCGGGGGGGGCCACCCCTCCACTTT
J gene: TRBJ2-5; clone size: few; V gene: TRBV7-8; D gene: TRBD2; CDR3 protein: CASSYRRASGGLETQYF; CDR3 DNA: TGTGCCAGCAGCTATCGGAGGGCTAGCGGGGGTCTAGAGACCCAGTACTTC
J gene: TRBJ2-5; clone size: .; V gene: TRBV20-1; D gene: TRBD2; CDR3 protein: CSASPSGRASETQYF; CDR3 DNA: TGCAGTGCTAGTCCTAGCGGGAGGGCCTCTGAGACCCAGTACTTC
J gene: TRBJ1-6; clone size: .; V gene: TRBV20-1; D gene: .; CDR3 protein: CARGWSSPLHF; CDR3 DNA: TGCGCCCGCGGGTGGTCTTCACCCCTCCACTTT
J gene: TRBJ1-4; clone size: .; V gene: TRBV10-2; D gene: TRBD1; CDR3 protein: CASSESTGSEKLFF; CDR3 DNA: TGCGCCAGCAGTGAGTCGACAGGGAGCGAAAAACTGTTTTTT
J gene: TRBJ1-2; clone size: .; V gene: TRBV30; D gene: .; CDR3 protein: CAWSVPLLHGYTF; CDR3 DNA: TGTGCCTGGAGTGTCCCCCTTCTCCATGGCTACACCTTC
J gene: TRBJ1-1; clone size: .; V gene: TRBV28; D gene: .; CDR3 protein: CASSSHAALNTEAFF; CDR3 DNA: TGTGCCAGCAGTTCCCACGCGGCGCTGAACACTGAAGCTTTCTTT
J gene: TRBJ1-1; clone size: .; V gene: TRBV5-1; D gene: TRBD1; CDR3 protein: CASSLGQGSFEAFF; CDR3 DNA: TGCGCCAGCAGCTTGGGACAGGGTTCGTTCGAAGCTTTCTTT
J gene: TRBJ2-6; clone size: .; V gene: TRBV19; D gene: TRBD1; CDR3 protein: CASSTLQDRGGNVLTF; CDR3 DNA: TGTGCCAGTAGTACACTACAGGACAGGGGTGGCAACGTCCTGACTTTC
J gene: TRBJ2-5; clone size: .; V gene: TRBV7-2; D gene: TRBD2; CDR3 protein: CASSLGLAGGAETQYF; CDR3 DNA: TGTGCCAGCAGCTTGGGACTAGCGGGAGGAGCAGAGACCCAGTACTTC
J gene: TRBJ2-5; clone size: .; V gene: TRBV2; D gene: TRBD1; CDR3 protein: CASSTGGTETQYF; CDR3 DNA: TGTGCCAGCAGTACAGGGGGCACAGAGACCCAGTACTTC
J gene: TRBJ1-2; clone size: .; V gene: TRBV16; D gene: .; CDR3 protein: CASSQSAANGGYTF; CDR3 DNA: TGTGCCAGCAGCCAATCAGCGGCAAATGGTGGCTACACCTTC
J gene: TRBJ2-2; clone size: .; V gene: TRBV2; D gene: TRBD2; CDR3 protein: CASSELAGGRTGELFF; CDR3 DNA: TGTGCCAGCAGTGAGCTAGCGGGAGGACGAACCGGGGAGCTGTTTTTT
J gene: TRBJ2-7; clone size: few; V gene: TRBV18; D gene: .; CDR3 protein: CEKKCREHEQYF; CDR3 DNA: TGTGAAAAGAAGTGCAGGGAACACGAGCAGTACTTC
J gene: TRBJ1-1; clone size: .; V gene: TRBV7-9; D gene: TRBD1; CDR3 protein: CASSLVLTGRNTEAFF; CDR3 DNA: TGTGCCAGCAGCTTAGTCCTGACAGGGCGGAACACTGAAGCTTTCTTT
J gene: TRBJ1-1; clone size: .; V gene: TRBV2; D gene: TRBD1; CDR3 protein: CASTKGQGNTEAFF; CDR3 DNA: TGTGCCAGCACTAAGGGACAGGGGAACACTGAAGCTTTCTTT
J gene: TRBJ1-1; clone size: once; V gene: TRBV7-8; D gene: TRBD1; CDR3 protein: CASSSETGGVTEAFF; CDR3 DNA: TGTGCCAGCAGCTCCGAAACAGGGGGCGTCACTGAAGCTTTCTTT
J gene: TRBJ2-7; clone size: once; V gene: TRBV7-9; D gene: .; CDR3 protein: CASSLGASLTYEQYF; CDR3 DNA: TGTGCCAGCAGCTTAGGTGCTAGCTTAACCTACGAGCAGTACTTC
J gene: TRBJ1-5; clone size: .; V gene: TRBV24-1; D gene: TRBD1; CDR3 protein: CATSRTGGQPQHF; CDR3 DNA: TGTGCCACCAGTCGGACAGGAGGTCAGCCCCAGCATTTT
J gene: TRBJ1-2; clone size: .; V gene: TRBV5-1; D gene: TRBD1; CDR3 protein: CASGDSQNYGYTF; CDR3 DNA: TGCGCCAGTGGGGACAGCCAAAACTATGGCTACACCTTC
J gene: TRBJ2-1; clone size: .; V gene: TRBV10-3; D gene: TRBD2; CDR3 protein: CAISELAGRSDEQFF; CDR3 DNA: TGTGCCATCAGTGAGCTAGCGGGCCGTTCGGATGAGCAGTTCTTC
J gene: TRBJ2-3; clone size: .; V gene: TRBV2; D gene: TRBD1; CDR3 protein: CASRPGTGGPDTQYF; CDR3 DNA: TGTGCCAGCAGGCCCGGGACAGGGGGCCCAGATACGCAGTATTTT
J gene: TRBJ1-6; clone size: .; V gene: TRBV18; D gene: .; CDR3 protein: CASSLNSRGNSPLHF; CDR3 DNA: TGTGCCAGCTCACTGAACTCACGGGGAAATTCACCCCTCCACTTT
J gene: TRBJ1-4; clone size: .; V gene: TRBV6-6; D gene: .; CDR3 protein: CASTQYVEGKLFF; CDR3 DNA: TGTGCCAGCACCCAGTACGTTGAGGGAAAACTGTTTTTT
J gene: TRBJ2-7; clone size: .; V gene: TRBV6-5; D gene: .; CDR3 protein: CASSIKTGWGYEQYF; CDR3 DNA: TGTGCCAGCAGCATCAAGACAGGATGGGGCTACGAGCAGTACTTC
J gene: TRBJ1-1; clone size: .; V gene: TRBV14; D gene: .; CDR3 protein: CASSQEVGRAEAFF; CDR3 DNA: TGTGCCAGCAGCCAAGAGGTGGGCAGGGCTGAAGCTTTCTTT
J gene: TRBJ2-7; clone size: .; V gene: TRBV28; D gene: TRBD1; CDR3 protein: CASSYLGTDPYEQYF; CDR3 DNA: TGTGCCAGCAGCTACCTCGGGACAGACCCCTACGAGCAGTACTTC